Following are 3 T cell receptor beta chains from one sample sequenced in a study of neoadjuvant anti-PD-1 for oral cavity cancer. TCRdb's table, derived via immunoSEQ multiplex PCR, lists solely in-frame clones and lacks some. The sample includes roughly 60,000 clones, more than 60% seen only once; the top ten take just over 2.5%. This material consisted of PBMCs, taken before nivolumab (anti-PD-1) treatment. The source of these receptors is a person between 40 and 85 years old with oral cavity squamous cell carcinoma.

V is TRBV5-4 and J is TRBJ2-3; possible D gene TRBD1, 5 bases. Germline assignment: CDR1 SGHNT and CDR2 YYREEE (reference sequence). This CDR3 comprises 13 residues. Trimming pared 4 bases from V and 4 bases from J, leaving 10 bases between. CDR3 region: CASSPRTSDTQYF. In nucleotides, the CDR3 is TGTGCCAGCAGCCCTCGGACATCAGATACGCAGTATTTT.

The J gene is TRBJ1-2, the V gene TRBV5-4; TRBD1 might be the D (5 bases). Per germline, CDR1 SGHNT and CDR2 YYREEE (reference sequence). The germline V and J ends were trimmed by 5 bases and 0 bases, with 14 bases remaining between them. The CDR3 loop spans 15 amino acids. The DNA of the CDR3 is TGTGCCAGCAGTCGGGACGGGAGATCTAACTATGGCTACACCTTC. It codes for CASSRDGRSNYGYTF.

In the case of this clone: The DNA is left out, because the CDR3 cannot be placed on it with certainty; the CDR3 is given as TCRdb lists it. This sequence joins TRBV19 and TRBJ1-5; the DNA was not compared with TRBD1, the D call given in the table. The CDR3 length is 12 residues, termini included. Germline V lookup: CDR1 LNHDA, CDR2 SQIVND (reference sequence). CDR3 residues: CASTSAGKPQHF.